This entry lists 29 T cell receptor beta chains sequenced from one sample in a study of control samples from healthy donors and cancer patients. TCRdb keeps only in-frame clones here, not all; method: immunoSEQ multiplex PCR. The table shows approximately 90,000 clones, with roughly nine tenths occurring only once. Sequenced material: blood. The receptor set was obtained from a woman in her seventies in good health.

The V and J genes are TRBV4-3 and TRBJ1-6, with D perhaps TRBD1 (5 bases). V lost 4 bases and J lost 7, with 14 bases in between. Germline V gives CDR1 LGHNA, CDR2 YSLEER. This CDR3 contains 15 residues. The DNA of the CDR3 is TGCGCCAGCAGCCCCGGGGCCAGTATCAATTCACCCCTCCACTTT. This encodes CASSPGASINSPLHF.

The chain's CDR3 is CASGDISNQPQHF. CDR3 DNA sequence: TGTGCCAGCGGGGACATTAGCAATCAGCCCCAGCATTTT. The chain joins TRBV2 to TRBJ1-5, with a possible D match to TRBD1 (6 bases). The CDR3 runs to 13 residues. The germline gives CDR1 SNHLY, CDR2 FYNNEI. Trimming cost V 8 bases and J 0 bases, with 8 bases left between them.

This clone appeared a few times. The chain links TRBV12-3 or TRBV12-4 to TRBJ2-6; D is unclear. The CDR3 runs to 13 residues. The V and J ends lost 2 bases and 4 bases respectively, with 3 bases between them. The CDR3 bases are TGTGCCAGCAGTTTAATAGGGGCCAACGTCCTGACTTTC. This codes for CASSLIGANVLTF.

The chain couples TRBV30 to TRBJ1-5; D uncertain. V was trimmed by 6 bases and J by 2 bases, leaving 11 bases between them. CDR1 and CDR2 from the germline V gene are GTSNPN and SVGIG (reference sequence). The CDR3 sequence is 13 residues long. CDR3 in amino acids: CACTLGGNQPQHF. CDR3 coding DNA: TGTGCCTGTACCCTGGGCGGCAATCAGCCCCAGCATTTT.

The CDR3 loop reads CASSPGLAGETDTQYF. The CDR3 DNA follows: TGTGCCAGCAGCCCGGGACTAGCGGGAGAAACAGATACGCAGTATTTT. The V and J genes are TRBV5-4 and TRBJ2-3; 14 bases fit TRBD2. Trimming removed 4 bases from V and 3 bases from J; junction bases left unmatched: 4. CDR1 and CDR2 (germline): SGHNT, YYREEE (reference sequence). This CDR3 has 16 amino acids. The full variable domain, its missing parts supplied by reference TRBV5-4 and TRBJ2-3, is ETGVTQSPTHLIKTRGQQVTLRCSSQSGHNTVSWYQQALGQGPQFIFQYYREEENGRGNFPPRFSGLQFPNYSSELNVNALELDDSALYLCASSPGLAGETDTQYFGPGTRLTVL.

V and J are TRBV5-6 and TRBJ2-7, with 8 bases matching TRBD2. The CDR3 length is 16 residues. V dropped 3 bases and J dropped 1; count of bases not matched to a gene: 9. Germline CDR1 and CDR2: SGHDT and YYEEEE. CDR3 coding DNA: TGTGCCAGCAGCTACCTGAGCGGGAGCAAATCCTACGAGCAGTACTTC. Its protein product is CASSYLSGSKSYEQYF.

The rearrangement joins TRBV5-1 to TRBJ2-7; no clear D gene. CDR1 and CDR2 (germline): SGHRS, YFSETQ. This CDR3 has 14 amino acids. V gave up 0 bases and J gave up 1 base, with 8 bases separating them. The CDR3 protein is CASSLGQRSYEQYF. The DNA of the CDR3 is TGCGCCAGCAGCTTGGGCCAGAGATCCTACGAGCAGTACTTC.

This chain links TRBV12-3 or TRBV12-4 with TRBJ1-1; TRBD1 might be the D (6 bases). This CDR3 has 13 amino acids. The V and J ends lost 6 bases and 2 bases respectively, with 10 bases between them. In DNA form, the CDR3 reads TGTGCCAGCAGACCACAGGGCAACACTGAAGCTTTCTTT. Translating it yields CASRPQGNTEAFF.

The V gene is TRBV9, the J gene TRBJ2-1, with 8 bases lining up with TRBD1. Per germline, CDR1 SGDLS and CDR2 YYNGEE. The CDR3 contains 14 residues. Germline trimming cut 0 bases from V and 6 bases from J; bases unmatched to any gene: 2. The CDR3 region is CASSVGTGSNEQFF. In DNA form, the CDR3 reads TGTGCCAGCAGCGTAGGGACAGGGAGCAATGAGCAGTTCTTC.

The chain is built from TRBV24-1 and TRBJ2-5; TRBD1 aligns across 7 bases. The CDR3 runs to 14 residues. V was clipped by 9 bases and J by 5 bases; unmatched bases: 11. The germline CDR1 and CDR2 sequences are KGHDR and SFDVKD. Here the CDR3 reads CATATGAPPETQYF. DNA of the CDR3: TGTGCCACCGCAACAGGGGCCCCTCCGGAGACCCAGTACTTC.

The chain couples TRBV2 to TRBJ2-2; 7 bases line up with TRBD1. CDR1 and CDR2 (germline): SNHLY, FYNNEI. The CDR3 length is 16 residues. The V gene end was trimmed by 7 bases and the J gene end by 2 bases; junction bases not matched to a gene: 10. The CDR3 is CASMTDGQVNTGELFF. The CDR3 nucleotides read TGTGCCAGCATGACCGATGGACAGGTTAACACCGGGGAGCTGTTTTTT.

The rearrangement uses TRBV19 and TRBJ1-1; TRBD1 is a possible D gene (6 bases). The V gene's germline CDR1 is LNHDA and CDR2 SQIVND (reference sequence). V was trimmed by 9 bases and J by 1 base, leaving 15 bases between them. CDR3 length: 14 amino acids. The CDR3 region has the DNA TGTGCCAGCAAACGACAGGAGACGAACACTGAAGCTTTCTTT. This sequence encodes CASKRQETNTEAFF.

CDR3 bases: TGTGCCAGCAGCCCGAGCGCTGAAGCTTTCTTT. This codes for CASSPSAEAFF. This chain joins TRBV7-2 and TRBJ1-1; D call uncertain. The CDR3 extends over 11 amino acids. V lost 5 bases to trimming and J lost 6 bases, with 7 bases between them. Germline CDR1 and CDR2: SGHTA and FQGNSA.

The chain combines TRBV12-3 or TRBV12-4 with TRBJ1-3; weak D call: TRBD1 (6 bases). This CDR3 spans 12 amino acids. V lost 6 bases, J lost 7 bases, and 10 bases lay in between. The CDR3 nucleotides read TGTGCCAGCAGCCCTACAGGGAACACCATATATTTT. Translated, it gives CASSPTGNTIYF.

V gene TRBV5-4 combines with J gene TRBJ2-3; D uncertain. V shed 2 bases and J shed 0 bases, with 10 bases lying between them. CDR3 length: 15 amino acids. The germline CDR1 and CDR2 sequences are SGHNT and YYREEE (reference sequence). CDR3 sequence: CASSLVDASTDTQYF. The CDR3 DNA sequence: TGTGCCAGCAGCTTAGTCGACGCTAGCACAGATACGCAGTATTTT.

This chain uses TRBV2 with TRBJ2-3; 13 nucleotides line up with TRBD2. The junction had 7 bases not matched to a gene; V was cut back by 7 bases and J by 0 bases. CDR1 is SNHLY and CDR2 is FYNNEI in the germline V gene. There are 17 residues in the CDR3. This CDR3 is CASIRLAGGPSTDTQYF. CDR3 coding DNA: TGTGCCAGCATTAGACTAGCGGGGGGCCCCAGCACAGATACGCAGTATTTT. Looking up the rest from reference TRBV2 and TRBJ2-3 gives the full variable domain: EPEVTQTPSHQVTQMGQEVILRCVPISNHLYFYWYRQILGQKVEFLVSFYNNEISEKSEIFDDQFSVERPDGSNFTLKIRSTKLEDSAMYFCASIRLAGGPSTDTQYFGPGTRLTVL.

The chain carries TRBV19 and TRBJ2-1; a weak D match, TRBD2 (5 bases). The CDR3 contains 11 residues. V gave up 10 bases and J gave up 9 bases, with 13 bases separating them. Germline values: CDR1 LNHDA, CDR2 SQIVND (reference sequence). This CDR3 reads CATLWAGEQFF. The CDR3 bases are TGTGCCACTCTCTGGGCGGGTGAGCAGTTCTTC.

The CDR3 sequence is CASRSIRGTPVGNEQFF. CDR3 bases: TGTGCCAGCAGGTCAATTCGGGGCACTCCGGTCGGCAATGAGCAGTTCTTC. The chain is built from TRBV11-2 and TRBJ2-1; D is possibly TRBD1 or TRBD2 (5 bases each). With 6 bases removed from V and 6 bases from J, the gap between germline ends came to 24 bases. The CDR3 consists of 17 residues. The germline V gene encodes CDR1 SGHAT and CDR2 FQNNGV.

The chain recombines TRBV30 with TRBJ2-5; no reliable D call. The CDR3 has 12 residues. Per the germline V gene, CDR1 is GTSNPN and CDR2 is SVGIG (reference sequence). V lost 4 bases and J 1 base, leaving 7 bases between the germline ends. Here the CDR3 reads CAWMGIQETQYF. In nucleotides, the CDR3 is TGTGCCTGGATGGGCATCCAAGAGACCCAGTACTTC.

The table lists this clone with a count of one. The V call is TRBV5-6, the J call TRBJ1-5, with TRBD1 matching over 7 bases. This CDR3 has 15 amino acids. With 0 bases clipped from V and 8 bases from J, the junction kept 8 bases outside the gene matches. In germline, CDR1 is SGHDT, CDR2 YYEEEE. The CDR3 here is CASSLGQGVQEPQHF. The CDR3 DNA reads TGTGCCAGCAGCTTGGGACAGGGAGTACAAGAGCCCCAGCATTTT.

The chain carries TRBV7-2 and TRBJ1-5; a possible D gene is TRBD1 (6 bases). The germline V gene encodes CDR1 SGHTA and CDR2 FQGNSA. The CDR3 has 15 residues. Trimming left V 0 bases short and J 7 bases short, with 13 bases between. The CDR3 nucleotides are TGTGCCAGCAGCTTAGCGGACAGTCCGGGGCAGCCCCAGCATTTT. Its protein is CASSLADSPGQPQHF.

This chain uses TRBV6-1 with TRBJ2-6; D gene ambiguous. From germline, CDR1 is MNHNS and CDR2 SASEGT. This CDR3 contains 15 residues. V lost 2 bases, J lost 1 base, and 6 bases lay in between. The CDR3 sequence: CASSESRSGANVLTF. The CDR3 DNA reads as TGTGCCAGCAGTGAATCGAGGTCTGGGGCCAACGTCCTGACTTTC.

The V and J genes are TRBV18 and TRBJ1-2; 11 bases agree with TRBD1. The CDR3 contains 16 residues. The V gene end was trimmed by 1 base and the J gene end by 6 bases; junction bases not matched to a gene: 7. CDR1 is KGHSH, CDR2 LQKENI, per germline. The CDR3, as DNA: TGTGCCAGCTCACCACTTCCGGGACAGGGGGACCATGGCTACACCTTC. Residues: CASSPLPGQGDHGYTF.

The chain uses TRBV7-9 and TRBJ1-1; D possibly corresponds to TRBD1 (6 bases). The germline V gene encodes CDR1 SEHNR and CDR2 FQNEAQ (reference sequence). The CDR3 sequence is 14 residues long. V lost 4 bases and J 4 bases, leaving 13 bases between the germline ends. The CDR3 region has the DNA TGTGCCAGCAGCTACACAGGGCCGGGCACTGAAGCTTTCTTT. Amino acid sequence: CASSYTGPGTEAFF.

The gene calls are TRBV5-6 and TRBJ2-7; 10 positions agree with TRBD2. J gave up 6 bases and V 1 base, and 10 bases lay outside the gene matches. CDR1 SGHDT and CDR2 YYEEEE come from the germline V gene. The CDR3 sequence is 16 residues long. The CDR3 DNA follows: TGTGCCAGCAGCTTGTTTCATCTAGCGGGAGCTTTCGAGCAGTACTTC. Its protein product is CASSLFHLAGAFEQYF.

This clone was picked up a small number of times. The chain uses TRBV9 and TRBJ2-3; D uncertain. This CDR3 contains 12 residues. CDR1 is SGDLS, CDR2 YYNGEE, per germline. Trimming took 4 bases from V and 3 from J, leaving 6 bases between them. The CDR3: CASSSQTDTQYF. The CDR3 DNA reads as TGTGCCAGCAGCTCCCAGACAGATACGCAGTATTTT.

In this sample, this clone turned up a few times. The rearrangement links TRBV14 to TRBJ2-2; TRBD2 aligns across 7 bases. The V gene end was trimmed by 1 base and the J gene end by 7 bases; junction bases not matched to a gene: 6. This CDR3 contains 15 residues. CDR1 is SGHDN, CDR2 FVKESK, per germline. CDR3 region: CASSQVGASGGELFF. DNA of the CDR3: TGTGCCAGCAGCCAAGTAGGGGCTAGCGGCGGGGAGCTGTTTTTT.

This chain joins TRBV19 and TRBJ1-2; no reliable D call. V lost 7 bases, J lost 7 bases, and 22 bases lay in between. CDR1 is LNHDA, CDR2 SQIVND, per germline (reference sequence). This CDR3 is 15 amino acids long. The CDR3 DNA follows: TGTGCCAGTACTGACCCAGGCCGGGTCATTTCTGGCTACACCTTC. It codes for CASTDPGRVISGYTF.

The V call is TRBV12-3 or TRBV12-4, the J call TRBJ1-6; D remains unclear. Trimming took off 4 bases at V and 6 bases at J, with 7 bases between the two ends. The CDR3 has 13 residues. The CDR3 region is CASSSRINSPLHF. DNA of the CDR3: TGTGCCAGCAGTTCGAGAATTAATTCACCCCTCCACTTT.